This entry lists 31 T cell receptor beta chains sequenced from one sample in a study of shared clonotypes between healthy human individuals. Here immunoSEQ multiplex PCR was the method, and the copy in TCRdb shows in-frame clones only, minus some. The data show roughly 380,000 clones, with 96% seen just once and 0.25% to 0.35% held by the top ten. Specimen: memory CD8+ T cells sorted from blood. Subset specified: CD45RO+ cells pooled with CCR7-negative TemRA cells. Receptor source: a man in his thirties or forties in good health.

This clone was found once. The chain employs TRBV28 and TRBJ2-7; D tentatively reads TRBD1 or TRBD2 (6 bases each). Trimming cost V 2 bases and J 2 bases, with 16 bases left between them. Per the germline V gene, CDR1 is MDHEN and CDR2 is SYDVKM. This CDR3 is 16 amino acids long. This chain's CDR3 is CASSLGFGGPTYEQYF. For the CDR3, the DNA is TGTGCCAGCAGTTTAGGGTTTGGGGGGCCAACCTACGAGCAGTACTTC.

The chain links TRBV5-1 to TRBJ2-1; D is ambiguous. The CDR3 is 12 amino acids. Trimming removed 4 bases from V and 6 bases from J, with 8 bases in between. Germline CDR1 and CDR2: SGHRS and YFSETQ. This CDR3 reads CASSETLNEQFF. CDR3 DNA: TGCGCCAGCAGCGAAACCCTCAATGAGCAGTTCTTC.

The V and J genes are TRBV30 and TRBJ1-1, with D perhaps matching TRBD1 (5 bases). Germline V gene sequence: CDR1 GTSNPN, CDR2 SVGIG (reference sequence). The CDR3 runs to 11 residues. The V and J ends lost 5 bases and 9 bases respectively, with 13 bases between them. The CDR3 region has the DNA TGTGCCTGGGAAACCGGGGCAAAAGCTTTCTTT. Translated, it gives CAWETGAKAFF. Full variable domain (remainder filled in from reference TRBV30 and TRBJ1-1): SQTIHQWPATLVQPVGSPLSLECTVEGTSNPNLYWYRQAAGRGLQLLFYSVGIGQISSEVPQNLSASRPQDRQFILSSKKLLLSDSGFYLCAWETGAKAFFGQGTRLTVV.

This chain joins TRBV11-2 and TRBJ2-3, with D perhaps TRBD2 (6 bases). Germline CDR1 reads SGHAT; CDR2 reads FQNNGV. The CDR3 length is 14 residues. V lost 5 bases, J lost 10 bases, and 19 bases lay in between. The DNA of the CDR3 is TGTGCCAGCAGCCAGTCACGGGGGAAGGCGGCGCAGTATTTT. This sequence encodes CASSQSRGKAAQYF.

This chain uses TRBV29-1 with TRBJ2-2; D not resolved. V was shortened by 4 bases and J by 7 bases, with 10 bases between the two germline ends. The germline V gene has CDR1 SQVTM and CDR2 ANQGSEA. CDR3 length equals 12 residues. CDR3 DNA: TGCAGCGTTGTAGGAGTAGGCGGGGAGCTGTTTTTT. This gives the protein CSVVGVGGELFF.

The rearrangement links TRBV10-3 to TRBJ1-1, with 9 bases matching TRBD1. The germline gives CDR1 ENHRY, CDR2 SYGVKD. V lost 6 bases, J lost 1 base, and 0 bases stayed unmatched. The CDR3 is 13 residues long. In nucleotides, the CDR3 is TGTGCCATCAGGGACAGGGGGAACACTGAAGCTTTCTTT. Translation gives CAIRDRGNTEAFF.

V and J are TRBV9 and TRBJ2-7, with D perhaps TRBD1 (6 bases). CDR3 length equals 14 residues. V shed 3 bases and J shed 2 bases, with 12 bases lying between them. From germline, CDR1 is SGDLS and CDR2 YYNGEE. The CDR3 sequence is CASSASGQPYEQYF. The CDR3 DNA sequence: TGTGCCAGCAGCGCATCGGGACAACCCTACGAGCAGTACTTC. The full variable domain, in which reference TRBV9 and TRBJ2-7 provide the parts outside the CDR3, is DSGVTQTPKHLITATGQRVTLRCSPRSGDLSVYWYQQSLDQGLQFLIQYYNGEERAKGNILERFSAQQFPDLHSELNLSSLELGDSALYFCASSASGQPYEQYFGPGTRLTVT.

The chain is built from TRBV6-5 and TRBJ1-1, with TRBD1 matching over 9 bases. J gave up 1 base and V 9 bases, and 9 bases lay outside the gene matches. In germline, CDR1 is MNHEY, CDR2 SVGAGI. This CDR3 is 15 amino acids long. CDR3 region: CARTGTGRGNTEAFF. CDR3 DNA sequence: TGTGCCAGGACCGGGACAGGGCGGGGGAACACTGAAGCTTTCTTT.

This rearrangement joins TRBV5-4 to TRBJ2-1; 9 nucleotides line up with TRBD2. The V gene's germline CDR1 is SGHNT and CDR2 YYREEE (reference sequence). Trimming at V came to 1 base and at J to 8 bases, leaving 1 base not matched to a gene. The CDR3 sequence is 13 residues long. The CDR3, as DNA: TGTGCCAGCAGCTTGCCTAGCGGGGATGAGCAGTTCTTC. Translating it yields CASSLPSGDEQFF.

DNA of the CDR3: TGTGCCAGCAGCTCGAGACATGCAACTAATGAAAAACTGTTTTTT. Protein: CASSSRHATNEKLFF. This chain uses TRBV11-2 with TRBJ1-4; no reliable D call. V lost 4 bases, J lost 0 bases, and 9 bases lay in between. Germline CDR1 is SGHAT and CDR2 is FQNNGV. The CDR3 contains 15 residues.

V usage is TRBV27 and J usage is TRBJ2-7; TRBD2 aligns across 13 bases. J lost 6 bases, V lost 6 bases, and 5 bases had no gene match. CDR1 MNHEY and CDR2 SMNVEV come from the germline V gene (reference sequence). There are 14 residues in the CDR3. The CDR3 spells CASSPGTSGTEQYF. CDR3 DNA sequence: TGTGCCAGCAGCCCCGGGACTAGCGGGACCGAGCAGTACTTC.

The chain couples TRBV30 to TRBJ2-7; possibly TRBD1 for D (5 bases). There are 12 residues in the CDR3. CDR1 and CDR2 (germline): GTSNPN, SVGIG (reference sequence). Written as DNA, the CDR3 is TGTGGTGCGACAGTGAGCTCCTACGAGCAGTACTTC. Translation: CGATVSSYEQYF. Full variable domain (missing parts from reference TRBV30 and TRBJ2-7): SQTIHQWPATLVQPVGSPLSLECTVEGTSNPNLYWYRQAAGRGLQLLFYSVGIGQISSEVPQNLSASRPQDRQFILSSKKLLLSDSGFYLCGATVSSYEQYFGPGTRLTVT.

The J gene is TRBJ1-3, the V gene TRBV28; D uncertain. Germline CDR1 MDHEN, CDR2 SYDVKM. The CDR3 extends over 15 amino acids. The V end was cut by 3 bases, the J end by 5 bases, with 14 bases between. The CDR3 DNA follows: TGTGCCAGCAGTTTGCCGGGTATCCGGAGAAACACCATATATTTT. Residues: CASSLPGIRRNTIYF.

The V and J genes are TRBV28 and TRBJ1-2; possibly TRBD1 for D (6 bases). The CDR3 totals 15 residues. Germline V gene lookup returns CDR1 MDHEN and CDR2 SYDVKM. V dropped 4 bases and J dropped 9 bases, with 21 bases sitting between them. CDR3 coding DNA: TGTGCCAGCAGTTACAGGGTTAAGGGTTATTTCCGCTACACCTTC. Translation gives CASSYRVKGYFRYTF.

J is TRBJ2-7 and V is TRBV19; the match to TRBD2 covers 8 bases. The CDR3 consists of 14 residues. Germline V gives CDR1 LNHDA, CDR2 SQIVND (reference sequence). V trimming: 1 base; J trimming: 3 bases; junction bases outside the gene matches: 2. The CDR3 DNA reads TGTGCCAGTAGTATAGCGGGAGGGAGCTACGAGCAGTACTTC. It encodes CASSIAGGSYEQYF.

The genes are TRBV6-5 and TRBJ2-3; TRBD1 is a possible D gene (7 bases). Trimming took off 6 bases at V and 4 bases at J, with 14 bases between the two ends. The CDR3 covers 14 residues. CDR1 is MNHEY and CDR2 is SVGAGI in the germline V gene. Written as DNA, the CDR3 is TGTGCCAGCAGCTCCACAGGGGACTCAGATACGCAGTATTTT. Protein sequence: CASSSTGDSDTQYF.

The CDR3 nucleotides read TGCGCCAGCAGCCCGTCGGGGCTAGCCATCTACGAGCAGTACTTC. Translated, it gives CASSPSGLAIYEQYF. V is TRBV5-1 and J is TRBJ2-7; D might be TRBD1 or TRBD2, each matching 5 bases. CDR3 length equals 15 residues. V dropped 4 bases and J dropped 3 bases, with 17 bases sitting between them. The germline CDR1 and CDR2 sequences are SGHRS and YFSETQ.

The chain combines TRBV27 with TRBJ2-7; D not certain. V lost 3 bases and J lost 3, with 12 bases in between. This CDR3 is 14 amino acids long. Per the germline V gene, CDR1 is MNHEY and CDR2 is SMNVEV (reference sequence). The CDR3 sequence: CASSFHPALYEQYF. CDR3 DNA sequence: TGTGCCAGCAGTTTTCACCCCGCCCTCTACGAGCAGTACTTC.

The J gene is TRBJ1-2, the V gene TRBV7-2; D call uncertain. The germline V gene encodes CDR1 SGHTA and CDR2 FQGNSA. Trimming pared 2 bases from V and 7 bases from J, leaving 8 bases between. The CDR3 loop spans 12 amino acids. CDR3 DNA: TGTGCCAGCAGCTTAAGGCGAAGTGGCTACACCTTC. Its protein is CASSLRRSGYTF.

The chain is built from TRBV30 and TRBJ2-7, with TRBD1 identical over 7 bases. Germline V gene lookup returns CDR1 GTSNPN and CDR2 SVGIG (reference sequence). This CDR3 has 13 amino acids. J was trimmed by 5 bases and V by 3 bases; bases with no gene match: 7. The CDR3 nucleotides are TGTGCCTGGAGCCCCGGGACAGTGGACGAGCAGTACTTC. This translates into CAWSPGTVDEQYF. The whole variable domain, filled in from reference TRBV30 and TRBJ2-7, reads SQTIHQWPATLVQPVGSPLSLECTVEGTSNPNLYWYRQAAGRGLQLLFYSVGIGQISSEVPQNLSASRPQDRQFILSSKKLLLSDSGFYLCAWSPGTVDEQYFGPGTRLTVT.

This chain links TRBV4-1 with TRBJ1-6; no reliable D call. Deletions cut 0 bases from V and 10 bases from J, with 13 bases between. The germline CDR1 and CDR2 sequences are MGHRA and YSYEKL. This CDR3 is built from 15 residues. CDR3 nucleotide sequence: TGCGCCAGCAGCCAAGATCCGGAGGCCGTGTCACCCCTCCACTTT. Residues: CASSQDPEAVSPLHF.

This rearrangement joins TRBV9 to TRBJ2-5; D is undetermined. This CDR3 contains 13 residues. From germline, CDR1 is SGDLS and CDR2 YYNGEE. The V and J ends lost 0 bases and 1 base respectively, with 4 bases between them. Here the CDR3 DNA reads TGTGCCAGCAGCGTAGCCACCCAAGAGACCCAGTACTTC. As protein: CASSVATQETQYF.

CDR3 residues: CASSPMDLRSGNTIYF. The CDR3 nucleotides are TGTGCCAGCTCACCTATGGACCTTCGGAGTGGAAACACCATATATTTT. This chain links TRBV18 with TRBJ1-3; D remains unclear. CDR3 length: 16 residues. The germline gives CDR1 KGHSH, CDR2 LQKENI. Trimming cost V 3 bases and J 3 bases, with 15 bases left between them.

The gene calls are TRBV28 and TRBJ2-2; D might be TRBD1 (6 bases). V lost 7 bases and J 8 bases, leaving 14 bases between the germline ends. The CDR3 has 13 residues. Germline CDR1 and CDR2: MDHEN and SYDVKM. DNA of the CDR3: TGTGCCAGCAAAAGGGGGTTTACAGGGGAGCTGTTTTTT. Encoded protein: CASKRGFTGELFF.

This chain uses TRBV27 with TRBJ1-5; a possible D gene is TRBD1 (6 bases). The CDR3 consists of 17 residues. Looked up from germline, CDR1 is MNHEY and CDR2 is SMNVEV (reference sequence). V dropped 8 bases and J dropped 6 bases, with 26 bases sitting between them. This CDR3 is CASLPTFDRRRAQPQHF. CDR3 coding DNA: TGTGCCAGCCTCCCTACCTTTGACAGGAGGAGGGCTCAGCCCCAGCATTTT.

The chain joins TRBV4-2 to TRBJ1-2, with a tentative D call TRBD1 (5 bases). Germline CDR1 is LGHNA and CDR2 is YNFKEQ. The CDR3 is 15 amino acids. Trimming shortened V by 1 base and J by 4 bases, and 13 bases separated the two germline ends. CDR3 loop: CASSQGIDSFYGYTF. For the CDR3, the DNA is TGTGCCAGCAGCCAAGGAATTGACAGTTTCTATGGCTACACCTTC.

This chain connects TRBV11-2 to TRBJ2-1, with 8 bases that match TRBD2. The V gene's germline CDR1 is SGHAT and CDR2 FQNNGV. The V segment lost 0 bases and the J segment 4 bases; nucleotides outside the gene matches: 5. This CDR3 contains 16 residues. CDR3 amino acids: CASSLDFPSGYNEQFF. The CDR3 DNA sequence: TGTGCCAGCAGCTTAGATTTCCCTAGCGGGTACAATGAGCAGTTCTTC.

The chain couples TRBV21-1 to TRBJ2-5; TRBD2 is taken as the D call from the table, unchecked against the DNA. TRBV21-1 is flagged as a pseudogene. The CDR3 is 18 residues long. The CDR3 loop reads CASSGPAPTSGRRETQYF. The DNA of the CDR3 is TGTGCCAGCAGCGGACCGGCCCCGACTAGCGGGAGAAGGGAGACCCAGTACTTC.

V usage is TRBV28 and J usage is TRBJ1-2; 11 bases align to TRBD1. CDR3 length: 15 residues. Germline CDR1 is MDHEN and CDR2 is SYDVKM. The V and J ends lost 7 bases and 2 bases, in that order; junction bases with no gene match: 6. Written as DNA, the CDR3 is TGTGCCAGCATGATTTGGACAGGGGGCAACTATGGCTACACCTTC. Protein sequence: CASMIWTGGNYGYTF.

V and J are TRBV7-3 and TRBJ2-5; D is unresolved. The germline CDR1 and CDR2 sequences are SGHTA and FQGTGA. The CDR3 totals 13 residues. The V and J ends lost 3 bases and 2 bases respectively, with 7 bases between them. In nucleotides, the CDR3 is TGTGCCAGCAGCTTTACCCGTCAAGAGACCCAGTACTTC. It translates to CASSFTRQETQYF.

This clone was observed a single time. This chain uses TRBV5-4 with TRBJ2-7; 7 nucleotides match TRBD2. The CDR3 has 15 residues. Unmatched junction bases numbered 6, after V lost 0 bases and J lost 3 bases. CDR1 and CDR2 (germline): SGHNT, YYREEE (reference sequence). In nucleotides, the CDR3 is TGTGCCAGCAGCTTGGGCGCTAGCGGCCGCTACGAGCAGTACTTC. As protein: CASSLGASGRYEQYF.